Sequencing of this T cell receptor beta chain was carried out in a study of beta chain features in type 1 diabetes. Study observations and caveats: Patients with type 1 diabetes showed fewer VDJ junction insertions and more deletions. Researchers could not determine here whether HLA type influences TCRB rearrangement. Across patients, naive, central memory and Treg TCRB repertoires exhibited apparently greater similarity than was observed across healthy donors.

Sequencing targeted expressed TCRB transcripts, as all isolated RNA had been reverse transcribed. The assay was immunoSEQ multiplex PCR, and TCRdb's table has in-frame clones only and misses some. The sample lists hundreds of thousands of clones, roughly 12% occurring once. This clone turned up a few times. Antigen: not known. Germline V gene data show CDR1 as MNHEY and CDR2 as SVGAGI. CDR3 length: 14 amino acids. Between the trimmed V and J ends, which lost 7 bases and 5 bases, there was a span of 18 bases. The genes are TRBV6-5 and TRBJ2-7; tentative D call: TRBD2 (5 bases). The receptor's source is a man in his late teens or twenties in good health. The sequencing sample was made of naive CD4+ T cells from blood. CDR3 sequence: CASTQVGSFHEQYF. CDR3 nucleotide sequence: TGTGCCAGCACCCAGGTAGGGAGTTTCCACGAGCAGTACTTC.